The subject of this entry is one T cell receptor (beta chain). In the study's own analysis: Reference gene primers were amplified, and this amplification served to estimate nucleated cell counts. Method: immunoSEQ multiplex PCR; TCRdb's copy keeps in-frame clones and lacks some. V and J calls and clone size are given by that table; D and trimming were obtained from the DNA. The sample includes about 180,000 clones, roughly 82% of them seen just once. The data are from a study of blood T cell repertoires in COVID-19. Study-level background: COVID-19 samples, acute and convalescent, were from the United States, Italy and Spain. T cells, B-cell-depleted T cells, or PBMCs supplied cDNA or gDNA.

This CDR3 comprises 17 residues. The trim removed 6 bases at V and 0 bases at J, leaving 8 bases unmatched. Germline loops: CDR1 SNHLY, CDR2 FYNNEI. The clonotype was recovered from a woman aged 70-85 years with acute or convalescent COVID-19. V usage is TRBV2 and J usage is TRBJ1-4; 9 bases match TRBD1. The sequenced material came from peripheral blood. The CDR3 sequence: CASRGDRARPTNEKLFF. CDR3 nucleotide sequence: TGTGCCAGCAGGGGGGACAGGGCCCGCCCAACTAATGAAAAACTGTTTTTT.